Sequencing of this TCR beta chain was carried out in a study of T cells in Graves' hyperthyroidism and ophthalmopathy. Study results and limitations: Within blood appeared most thyroid clonotypes that had expanded above 0.001.

Germline assignment: CDR1 MRHNA and CDR2 SNTAGT. This CDR3 has 15 amino acids. J gave up 7 bases and V 0 bases, and 4 bases lay outside the gene matches. This clonotype was picked up a small number of times. Its antigen is currently unknown. TCR beta CDR3 sequences were amplified from RNA transcripts. With the HTBI primer set, the TCR CDR3 went through a first round of RT-PCR. Using its own MiXCR run on the multiplex PCR reads, TCRdb lists one record per CDR3 protein. The table has about 210,000 distinct CDR3 sequences, approximately 17% seen once. Patients aged 18 to 65 had newly diagnosed hyperthyroidism of under 2 months' duration. Clinical symptoms, serum thyroxine and TRAb, thyroid ultrasound and orbital computed tomography were used for the diagnoses.

The chain joins TRBV6-4 to TRBJ2-1; 9 bases are shared with TRBD2. This TCR was recovered from a man aged 50-59 years with Graves' hyperthyroidism. The sequenced sample was blood. CDR3 DNA: TGTGCCAGCAGTGACTCGAATCTAGCGGGAAATGAGCAGTTCTTC. Residues: CASSDSNLAGNEQFF.